This TCR beta chain was recorded in a study of regulatory T cells in long-lasting Graves disease. Overall study context: The study counted Graves' disease as persistent given over 5 years of antithyroid drugs and positive TSH receptor antibodies.

This clonotype has at least ten counts. Its antigen is currently unknown. Investigators prepared the TCR beta libraries by applying iRepertoire HTBI primers and Arm-PCR of CDR3 regions. TCRdb redid the calling of the multiplex PCR reads with MiXCR, one entry per CDR3 protein. The table shows hundreds of thousands of distinct CDR3 sequences, with about 20% occurring only once. The study, taken as a whole, reports: There was favoring of TRBV28, TRBJ1-2 and TRBJ2-5 in persistent disease. The sample size was small, and this may have reduced accuracy.

The V and J ends lost 4 bases and 0 bases, in that order; junction bases with no gene match: 6. The CDR3 extends over 14 amino acids. Germline V gene sequence: CDR1 DFQATT, CDR2 SNEGSKA (reference sequence). The time point here: persistent/refractory GD, antithyroid drugs over 5 years with positive TRAb. PBMCs provided the RNA from which the TCR library was made. In Xi'an, China, an endocrinology department was the source of patients. This sample comprised peripheral blood mononuclear cells (PBMCs), obtained when the disease was refractory, from a patient treated with antithyroid drugs. This chain uses TRBV20-1 with TRBJ2-7; 7 bases are shared with TRBD1. This receptor was identified in a female donor with Graves disease. For the CDR3, the DNA is TGCAGTGCTATGGGACAGCTGAACTCCTACGAGCAGTACTTC. It codes for CSAMGQLNSYEQYF.